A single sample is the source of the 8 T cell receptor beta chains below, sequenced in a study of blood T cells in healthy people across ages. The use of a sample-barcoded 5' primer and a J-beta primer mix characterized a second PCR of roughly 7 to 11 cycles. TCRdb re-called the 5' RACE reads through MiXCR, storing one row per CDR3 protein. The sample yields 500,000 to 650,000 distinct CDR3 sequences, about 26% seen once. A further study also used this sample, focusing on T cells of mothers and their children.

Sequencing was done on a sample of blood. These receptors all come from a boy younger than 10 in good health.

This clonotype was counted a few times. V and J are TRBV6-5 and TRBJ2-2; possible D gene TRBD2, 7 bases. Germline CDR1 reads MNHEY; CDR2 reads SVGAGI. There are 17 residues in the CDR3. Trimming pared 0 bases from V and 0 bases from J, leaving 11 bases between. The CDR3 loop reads CASSYSMGGPNTGELFF. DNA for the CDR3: TGTGCCAGCAGTTACTCGATGGGGGGGCCGAACACCGGGGAGCTGTTTTTT.

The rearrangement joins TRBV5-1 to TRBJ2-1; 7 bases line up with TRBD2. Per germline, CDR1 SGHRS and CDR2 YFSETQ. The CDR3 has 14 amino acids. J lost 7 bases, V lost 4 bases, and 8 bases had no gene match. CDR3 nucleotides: TGCGCCAGCAGCCCGGGGGGTACCGCGAATGAGCAGTTCTTC. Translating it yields CASSPGGTANEQFF.

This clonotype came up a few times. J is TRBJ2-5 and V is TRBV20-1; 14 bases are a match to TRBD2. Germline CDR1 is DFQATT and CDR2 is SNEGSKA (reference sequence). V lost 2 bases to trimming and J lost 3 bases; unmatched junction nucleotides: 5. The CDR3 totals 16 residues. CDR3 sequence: CSARPRTSGGKETQYF. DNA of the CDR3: TGCAGTGCTAGACCCCGGACTAGCGGGGGGAAAGAGACCCAGTACTTC.

CDR3 nucleotides: TGTGCCACCGCTAGCGGGAGCGGCGAGCAGTTCTTC. Protein product: CATASGSGEQFF. The V and J genes are TRBV24-1 and TRBJ2-1; 10 bases line up with TRBD2. The germline V gene encodes CDR1 KGHDR and CDR2 SFDVKD. The CDR3 totals 12 residues. J lost 10 bases, V lost 9 bases, and 5 bases had no gene match.

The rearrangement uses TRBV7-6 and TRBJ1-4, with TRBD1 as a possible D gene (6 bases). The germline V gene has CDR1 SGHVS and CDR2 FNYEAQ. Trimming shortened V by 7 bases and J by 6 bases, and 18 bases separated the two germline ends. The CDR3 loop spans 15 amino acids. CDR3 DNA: TGTGCCAGCAAGAGAAACAGGGCCGCAGATGAAAAACTGTTTTTT. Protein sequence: CASKRNRAADEKLFF.

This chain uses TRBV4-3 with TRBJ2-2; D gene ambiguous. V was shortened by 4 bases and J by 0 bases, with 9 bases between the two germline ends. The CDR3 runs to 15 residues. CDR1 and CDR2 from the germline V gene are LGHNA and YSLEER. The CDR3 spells CASSREDANTGELFF. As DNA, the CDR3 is TGCGCCAGCAGCCGGGAAGACGCGAACACCGGGGAGCTGTTTTTT.

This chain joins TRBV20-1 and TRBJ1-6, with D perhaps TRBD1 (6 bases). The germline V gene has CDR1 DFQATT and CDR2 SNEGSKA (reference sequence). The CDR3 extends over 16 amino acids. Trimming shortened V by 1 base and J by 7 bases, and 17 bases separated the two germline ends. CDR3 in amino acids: CSARVLTGATNSPLHF. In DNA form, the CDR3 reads TGCAGTGCTAGAGTTCTGACAGGCGCAACCAATTCACCCCTCCACTTT.

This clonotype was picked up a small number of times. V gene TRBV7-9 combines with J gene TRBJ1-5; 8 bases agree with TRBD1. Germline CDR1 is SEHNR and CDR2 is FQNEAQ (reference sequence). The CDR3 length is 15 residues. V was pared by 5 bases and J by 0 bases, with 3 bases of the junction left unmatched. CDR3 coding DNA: TGTGCCAGCAGCCCAGGGGGCTTTAGCAATCAGCCCCAGCATTTT. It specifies CASSPGGFSNQPQHF.